These T cell receptor beta chains were read from a single sample in a study of shared clonotypes between healthy human individuals. The protocol was immunoSEQ multiplex PCR, while the TCRdb copy is restricted to in-frame clones and leaves out a portion. The sample has roughly 2.2 million clones; more than 85% are singletons. The sequenced material came from naive CD4+ T cells from PBMCs. The source of these receptors is a man younger than 35 in good health. Some clones in this sample may be carry-over from other donors' samples. CDR3s include the opening cysteine and the closing phenylalanine or tryptophan. The D gene is left open where the match is weak. The listing skips clone size in some rows; elsewhere it reads once, few, many or a size class.

cdr3_nt,cdr3_aa,v_call,j_call,d_call,clone_size
TGTGCCAGTAGTCTGCGTTTTAACTATGGCTACACCTTC,CASSLRFNYGYTF,TRBV19,TRBJ1-2,NA,NA
TGTGCCAGCAGCTTGTTTTGGGAAGGGCTAGCGGGTGAAAGGGATGAGCAGTTCTTC,CASSLFWEGLAGERDEQFF,TRBV5-4,TRBJ2-1,TRBD2,NA
TGTGCCATCAGCGACGACTGGGGCGTGGAGCAGTTCTTC,CAISDDWGVEQFF,TRBV10-3,TRBJ2-1,NA,NA
TGTGCTAGTGGTTCTTCGGGGCTAGCGGGACTAGAGACCCAGTACTTC,CASGSSGLAGLETQYF,TRBV12-5,TRBJ2-5,TRBD2,NA
TGTGCCATCAGGATGGAGGGGAAGTCCACCTCTGGAAACACCATATATTTT,CAIRMEGKSTSGNTIYF,TRBV10-3,TRBJ1-3,NA,NA
TGTGCCAGCAGTGGACAGCGAAACTCCTACGAGCAGTACTTC,CASSGQRNSYEQYF,TRBV2,TRBJ2-7,NA,NA
TGTGCCAGCAGCTCACTAGCGGGTTACGAGCAGTACTTC,CASSSLAGYEQYF,TRBV5-5,TRBJ2-7,TRBD2,NA
TGTGCCAGCAGCCCGGACAGGGTCACCTACAATGAGCAGTTCTTC,CASSPDRVTYNEQFF,TRBV7-9,TRBJ2-1,TRBD1,NA
TGTGCCAGCAGCCAAGGACTAGCGGGAGGGACCAATGAGCAGTTCTTC,CASSQGLAGGTNEQFF,TRBV7-8,TRBJ2-1,TRBD2,NA
TGTGCCAGCAGCTTATCCAACCCGCAGTTCTTC,CASSLSNPQFF,TRBV7-3,TRBJ2-1,NA,NA
TGTGCCAGCAGAGACCCCCGCGGGACAGGGATCAATGAGCAGTTCTTC,CASRDPRGTGINEQFF,TRBV6-4,TRBJ2-1,TRBD1,NA
TGCGCCAGCAGCTTGAGACCTAGCGGGGCCAATGAGCAGTTCTTC,CASSLRPSGANEQFF,TRBV5-1,TRBJ2-1,TRBD2,NA
TGTGCCAGCAGCCTTATGGGGCAGAACACCGGGGAGCTGTTTTTT,CASSLMGQNTGELFF,TRBV7-2,TRBJ2-2,NA,once
TGCGCCAGCAGCCAAGGGGTTCGTACCACAGATACGCAGTATTTT,CASSQGVRTTDTQYF,TRBV4-1,TRBJ2-3,NA,once
TGTGCCAGCTCACCAATTACCCGGCGGGAGAACACTGAAGCTTTCTTT,CASSPITRRENTEAFF,TRBV18,TRBJ1-1,NA,NA
TGTGCCAGCAGCTCTATAGCGGGAGGAACGAATGAGCAGTTCTTC,CASSSIAGGTNEQFF,TRBV5-5,TRBJ2-1,TRBD2,NA
TGCGCCAGCAGCTTGGTTGGCGGGCCCGGGGCCAACGTCCTGACTTTC,CASSLVGGPGANVLTF,TRBV5-1,TRBJ2-6,NA,NA
TGTGCCAGCAACTCAGCGGGATCCAAAAACATTCAGTACTTC,CASNSAGSKNIQYF,TRBV28,TRBJ2-4,TRBD2,NA
TGCAGCGTAGACAGGGGGCGCCTGGCAGATACGCAGTATTTT,CSVDRGRLADTQYF,TRBV29-1,TRBJ2-3,TRBD1,NA
TGTGCCAGCAGTGATCCCCTTTATAGCAATCAGCCCCAGCATTTT,CASSDPLYSNQPQHF,TRBV6-1,TRBJ1-5,NA,NA
TGTGCCAGCAGCTTAAGGGTTTATGAAAAACTGTTTTTT,CASSLRVYEKLFF,TRBV7-2,TRBJ1-4,NA,NA
TGTGCCAGCATCCCCATTAGCGGGAGGGCAAATGAGCAGTTCTTC,CASIPISGRANEQFF,TRBV11-2,TRBJ2-1,TRBD2,NA
TGCGCCAGCAGCCAAGAAGGTGTCAGTGAGCAGTTCTTC,CASSQEGVSEQFF,TRBV4-1,TRBJ2-1,NA,NA
TGCGCCAGCAGCCCTGGTGGGGCGGGAGGGCCATCGTTAGAGACCCAGTACTTC,CASSPGGAGGPSLETQYF,TRBV5-1,TRBJ2-5,TRBD2,NA